The source of this T cell receptor (beta chain) is a study of blood T cell repertoires in COVID-19. Assay used: immunoSEQ multiplex PCR; TCRdb lists only in-frame clones, some missing. The sample contains 290,000 or so clones, approximately 90% of which appear only once. The receptor was isolated from a woman in her 30s with COVID-19, enrolled during active disease. Input material: peripheral blood.

CDR3: CASSQTSFRVRGNTIYF. The CDR3 DNA sequence: TGTGCCAGCAGTCAAACATCATTTCGGGTTCGTGGAAACACCATATATTTT. This chain connects TRBV28 to TRBJ1-3; unclear D gene. From germline, CDR1 is MDHEN and CDR2 SYDVKM. The length of the CDR3 is 17 residues. Trimming shortened V by 5 bases and J by 3 bases, and 20 bases separated the two germline ends.